The source of this T cell receptor beta chain is a study of blood T cells in healthy people across ages. Study conclusions and caveats: The fall in TCR beta diversity per million T cells was roughly linear with age.

Collection of ten milliliters of peripheral blood was performed for each donor. Researchers isolated at least 7 million PBMCs per sample. For the second PCR, which ran for 7 to 11 cycles, a sample-barcoded 5' primer and a J-beta primer mix were used. Through a template-switch adaptor with 12 random nucleotides, each cDNA molecule received a tag. TCRdb re-analysed the 5' RACE reads in MiXCR, keeping a single row per CDR3 protein. The sample contains roughly 680,000 distinct CDR3 sequences, roughly 49% of which appear only once. V was clipped by 1 base and J by 15 bases, with 13 bases between them. The CDR3 runs 12 residues. The germline V gene has CDR1 SNHLY and CDR2 FYNNEI. A note on this clonotype: The antigen remains unidentified.

This sequence was found in a woman between 55 and 75 years old in good health. The sample comprised blood. The chain couples TRBV2 to TRBJ2-1; tentatively, D is TRBD1 (6 bases). CDR3 nucleotides: TGTGCCAGCAGTGAAGGAGTAGCAGGGGTGTTCTTC. Translating gives CASSEGVAGVFF.